This entry is about one TCR beta chain. TCRdb re-derived calls from the PCR reads in MiXCR, one entry per CDR3 protein. The sample consists of some 14,000 distinct CDR3 sequences, roughly 71% of them appearing once. This sample is part of a study of vaccination and CD4 T cells after COVID-19. At the level of the study: The convalescents comprised six males and four females, two of them Hispanic.

This CDR3 has 13 residues. The V and J ends lost 3 bases and 4 bases respectively, with 9 bases between them. The sequences come from CD4+ T cells from blood, collected after SARS-CoV-2 vaccination. This clonotype originated in a human donor who had recovered from COVID-19. The chain is built from TRBV12-3 or TRBV12-4 and TRBJ1-1, with D uncertain. CDR3 bases: TGTGCCAGCAGTTTTAGGCGTGTCACTGAAGCTTTCTTT. Translation gives CASSFRRVTEAFF.